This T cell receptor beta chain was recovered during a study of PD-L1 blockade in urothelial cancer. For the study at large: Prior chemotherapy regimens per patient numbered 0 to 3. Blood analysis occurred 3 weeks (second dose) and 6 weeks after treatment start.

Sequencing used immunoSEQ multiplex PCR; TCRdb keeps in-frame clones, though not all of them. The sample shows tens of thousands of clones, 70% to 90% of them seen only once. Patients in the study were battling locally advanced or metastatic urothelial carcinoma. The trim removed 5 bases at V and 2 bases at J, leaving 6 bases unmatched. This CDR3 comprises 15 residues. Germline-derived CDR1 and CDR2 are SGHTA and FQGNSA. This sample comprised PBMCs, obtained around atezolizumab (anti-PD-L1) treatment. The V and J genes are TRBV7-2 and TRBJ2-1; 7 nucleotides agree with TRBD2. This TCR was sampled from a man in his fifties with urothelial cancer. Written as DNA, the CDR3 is TGTGCCAGCAGCCGTACTAGCGTAACCTACAATGAGCAGTTCTTC. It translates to CASSRTSVTYNEQFF. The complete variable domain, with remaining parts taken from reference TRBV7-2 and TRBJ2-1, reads GAGVSQSPSNKVTEKGKDVELRCDPISGHTALYWYRQSLGQGLEFLIYFQGNSAPDKSGLPSDRFSAERTGGSVSTLTIQRTQQEDSAVYLCASSRTSVTYNEQFFGPGTRLTVL.